This T cell receptor beta chain was obtained from a study of patients and donors after allogeneic stem cell transplantation. TCRdb analysed the RT-PCR reads with MiXCR anew, one entry per CDR3 protein. The table shows 410,000 or so distinct CDR3 sequences, with 16% occurring only once. This clonotype has just a few counts. This TCR derives from a human donor who was either an allogeneic HSCT recipient or a stem cell or donor lymphocyte infusion donor (not recorded which). It is not recorded whose cells these are; they may come from a transplant donor. Sample: blood, either unsorted or a sorted T cell fraction (not recorded which).

CDR3 in amino acids: CASSRIAGPEETQYF. The CDR3 nucleotides are TGCGCCAGCAGCCGGATAGCGGGGCCCGAAGAGACCCAGTACTTC. The chain employs TRBV5-1 and TRBJ2-5; 8 bases are shared with TRBD2. Trimming took 4 bases from V and 3 from J; bases not matched to a gene: 8. The CDR3 extends over 15 amino acids. Germline V CDR1 and CDR2: SGHRS, YFSETQ.